The subject of this entry is one T cell receptor (beta chain). Its antigen is unknown. The data were taken from a study of T-cell reconstitution after alpha-beta-depleted transplantation in children. Unique molecular identifiers featured in how the TCRbeta library was prepared. Using its own MiXCR run on the PCR reads, TCRdb lists one record per CDR3 protein. In the table there are fewer than 700,000 distinct CDR3 sequences, 20% to 25% of which are singletons. J gave up 3 bases and V 6 bases, and 14 bases lay outside the gene matches. The length of the CDR3 is 19 residues. Overall study findings and caveats: Reportedly, alpha-beta T cells present about two months post-transplant originated from several hundred expanded clones of graft origin. Newly produced T cells mostly provided counts and TCRbeta diversity after one year, as hyperexpanded clones declined. Surviving thymic progenitors and recipient T cells were the source of high TCRbeta diversity at day 60 in some patients.

The J gene is TRBJ2-3, the V gene TRBV12-3 or TRBV12-4, with TRBD2 matching 14 bases. The receptor was derived from a boy under two years old who had a stem cell transplant for acute myeloid leukemia, so the T cells may come from the graft donor. Sample: PBMCs, mostly from graft donor cells, taken 360 days after TCRalphabeta/CD19-depleted stem cell transplant. This CDR3 is CASRRLAGGLSTATDTQYF. CDR3 DNA: TGTGCCAGCAGGCGACTAGCGGGGGGGCTTTCTACGGCGACAGATACGCAGTATTTT.